This TCR beta chain was found in a study of blood T cell repertoires in COVID-19. Study-wide background: Acute and convalescent COVID-19 samples came from the United States, Italy and Spain. Sample material is recorded as cDNA or gDNA derived from T cells, B-cell-depleted T cells, or PBMCs.

Per the original methods: Nucleated cell number was recorded as an estimate derived from reference gene primer amplification. Assay used: immunoSEQ multiplex PCR; TCRdb lists only in-frame clones, some missing. V, J and clone size derive from that table, while D and trimming were established from the DNA sequence. The data hold around 250,000 clones, with about nine tenths observed a single time. This CDR3 is 14 amino acids long. CDR1 and CDR2 (germline): SGHAT, FQNNGV. After removal of 7 bases from V and 5 bases from J, the junction contained 8 bases not matched to a gene. This sequence originates from a woman aged 40 to 50 who had recovered from COVID-19. V gene TRBV11-2 combines with J gene TRBJ2-5, with TRBD1 matching 9 bases. Sequenced sample: peripheral blood. CDR3 bases: TGTGCCAGCACACACAGGGGGCGAGGGGAGACCCAGTACTTC. Its protein product is CASTHRGRGETQYF.